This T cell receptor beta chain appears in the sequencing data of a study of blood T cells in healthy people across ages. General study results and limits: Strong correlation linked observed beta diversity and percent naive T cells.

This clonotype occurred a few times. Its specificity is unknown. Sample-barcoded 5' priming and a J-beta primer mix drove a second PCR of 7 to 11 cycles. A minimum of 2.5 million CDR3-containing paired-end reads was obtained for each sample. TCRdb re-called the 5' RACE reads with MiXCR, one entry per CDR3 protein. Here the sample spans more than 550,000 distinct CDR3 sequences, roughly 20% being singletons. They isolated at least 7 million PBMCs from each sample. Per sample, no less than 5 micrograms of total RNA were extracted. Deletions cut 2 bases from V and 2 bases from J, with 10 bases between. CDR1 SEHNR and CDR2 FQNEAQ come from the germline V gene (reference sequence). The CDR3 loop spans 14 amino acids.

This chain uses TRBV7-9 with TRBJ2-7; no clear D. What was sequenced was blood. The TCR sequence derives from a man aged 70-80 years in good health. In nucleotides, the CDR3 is TGTGCCAGCAGCTTAAACGGGCAGACCTACGAGCAGTACTTC. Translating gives CASSLNGQTYEQYF.